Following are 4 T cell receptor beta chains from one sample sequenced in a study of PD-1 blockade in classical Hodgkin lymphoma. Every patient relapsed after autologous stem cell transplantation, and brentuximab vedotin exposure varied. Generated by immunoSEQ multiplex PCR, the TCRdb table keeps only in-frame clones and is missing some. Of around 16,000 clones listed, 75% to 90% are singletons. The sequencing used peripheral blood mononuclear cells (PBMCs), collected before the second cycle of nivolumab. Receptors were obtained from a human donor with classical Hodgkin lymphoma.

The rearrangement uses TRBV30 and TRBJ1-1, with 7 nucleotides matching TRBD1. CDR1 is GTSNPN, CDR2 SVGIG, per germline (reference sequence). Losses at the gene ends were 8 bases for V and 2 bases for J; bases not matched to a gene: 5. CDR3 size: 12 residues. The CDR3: CARGDRNTEAFF. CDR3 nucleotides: TGTGCCCGTGGGGACAGAAACACTGAAGCTTTCTTT. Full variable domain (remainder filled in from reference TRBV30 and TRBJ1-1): SQTIHQWPATLVQPVGSPLSLECTVEGTSNPNLYWYRQAAGRGLQLLFYSVGIGQISSEVPQNLSASRPQDRQFILSSKKLLLSDSGFYLCARGDRNTEAFFGQGTRLTVV.

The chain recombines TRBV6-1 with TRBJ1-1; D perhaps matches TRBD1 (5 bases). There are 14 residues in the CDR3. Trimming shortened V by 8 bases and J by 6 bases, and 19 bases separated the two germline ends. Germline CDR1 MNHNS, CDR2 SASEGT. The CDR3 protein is CASSRGSEVPEAFF. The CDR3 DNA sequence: TGTGCCAGCTCCCGGGGGTCGGAGGTGCCTGAAGCTTTCTTT.

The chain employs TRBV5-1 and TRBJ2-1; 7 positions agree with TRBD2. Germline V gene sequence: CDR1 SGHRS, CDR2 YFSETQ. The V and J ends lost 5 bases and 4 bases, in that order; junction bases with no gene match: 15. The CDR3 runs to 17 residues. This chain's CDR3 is CASRPLFAGDVYNEQFF. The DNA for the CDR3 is TGCGCCAGCAGACCGCTCTTCGCGGGGGATGTGTACAATGAGCAGTTCTTC.

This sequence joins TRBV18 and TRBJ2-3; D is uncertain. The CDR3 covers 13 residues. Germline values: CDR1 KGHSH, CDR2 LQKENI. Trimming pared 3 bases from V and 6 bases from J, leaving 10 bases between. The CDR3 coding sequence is TGTGCCAGCTCACCCCTCTCTTTGGATACGCAGTATTTT. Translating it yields CASSPLSLDTQYF.